The 20 T cell receptor beta chains presented below share a single source sample, sequenced in a study of multiple sclerosis patients with progressive multifocal leukoencephalopathy. Time point: before natalizumab initiation. Sequenced by immunoSEQ multiplex PCR; TCRdb stores in-frame clones only, minus some. This sample yields under 40,000 clones, of which around 93% are seen a single time; around 1.8% belongs to the top ten. Sequenced sample: PBMCs. These receptors originate from a man in his thirties or forties with multiple sclerosis.

The chain recombines TRBV11-3 with TRBJ2-3; D is unclear. The CDR3 has 15 residues. Trimming shortened V by 5 bases and J by 0 bases, and 12 bases separated the two germline ends. Germline CDR1 and CDR2: SGHNT and YENEEA. CDR3 in amino acids: CASSLRVVSTDTQYF. The CDR3 nucleotides read TGTGCCAGCAGCCTCCGGGTAGTAAGCACAGATACGCAGTATTTT.

The V call is TRBV11-2, the J call TRBJ2-6; TRBD1 matches 7 bases. The CDR3 contains 15 residues. In germline, CDR1 is SGHAT, CDR2 FQNNGV. Losses at the gene ends were 4 bases for V and 2 bases for J; bases not matched to a gene: 2. This chain's CDR3 is CASSSQGTGANVLTF. The CDR3 DNA reads as TGTGCCAGCAGCTCACAGGGGACTGGGGCCAACGTCCTGACTTTC.

This chain joins TRBV5-1 and TRBJ2-1; 8 bases line up with TRBD2. Germline CDR1 is SGHRS and CDR2 is YFSETQ. This CDR3 is built from 14 residues. Unmatched junction bases numbered 4, after V lost 4 bases and J lost 4 bases. The CDR3 spells CASSAGTSYNEQFF. CDR3 DNA sequence: TGCGCCAGCAGCGCCGGGACTAGTTACAATGAGCAGTTCTTC.

The V gene is TRBV2, the J gene TRBJ2-6; TRBD2 agrees at 7 bases. The ends lost 2 bases at V and 0 bases at J; junction bases unmatched: 16. The CDR3 has 21 amino acids. Germline V gene data show CDR1 as SNHLY and CDR2 as FYNNEI. This CDR3 is CASSEYTGREWGFSGANVLTF. In nucleotides, the CDR3 is TGTGCCAGCAGTGAATATACGGGGCGGGAGTGGGGTTTCTCTGGGGCCAACGTCCTGACTTTC.

V is TRBV5-1 and J is TRBJ2-7; 7 bases fit TRBD1. This CDR3 is 18 amino acids long. Trimming removed 0 bases from V and 2 bases from J; junction bases left unmatched: 14. The germline V gene encodes CDR1 SGHRS and CDR2 YFSETQ. CDR3: CASSLGTGILRSAYEQYF. For the CDR3, the DNA is TGCGCCAGCAGCTTGGGGACAGGTATACTGAGGAGCGCCTACGAGCAGTACTTC. Supplemented by reference TRBV5-1 and TRBJ2-7, the full variable domain reads KAGVTQTPRYLIKTRGQQVTLSCSPISGHRSVSWYQQTPGQGLQFLFEYFSETQRNKGNFPGRFSGRQFSNSRSEMNVSTLELGDSALYLCASSLGTGILRSAYEQYFGPGTRLTVT.

The chain employs TRBV4-3 and TRBJ2-5, with 10 bases matching TRBD2. This CDR3 comprises 14 residues. The V segment lost 3 bases and the J segment 5 bases; nucleotides outside the gene matches: 3. CDR1 is LGHNA and CDR2 is YSLEER in the germline V gene. In nucleotides, the CDR3 is TGCGCCAGCAGCCAGAGCGGGAGGGGTGAGACCCAGTACTTC. Translating it yields CASSQSGRGETQYF.

The V and J genes are TRBV6-1 and TRBJ2-6; D is perhaps TRBD1 (6 bases). This CDR3 comprises 17 residues. Deletions cut 4 bases from V and 2 bases from J, with 15 bases between. Germline V lookup: CDR1 MNHNS, CDR2 SASEGT. CDR3 bases: TGTGCCAGCAGTGGGGGGCAGGGGAAGGCTGGGGCCAACGTCCTGACTTTC. The encoded protein is CASSGGQGKAGANVLTF.

The J gene is TRBJ2-7, the V gene TRBV5-1, with D unclear. The germline CDR1 and CDR2 sequences are SGHRS and YFSETQ. V was trimmed by 0 bases and J by 3 bases, leaving 10 bases between them. The CDR3 consists of 14 residues. The CDR3: CASSLDPLSYEQYF. The CDR3 DNA reads as TGCGCCAGCAGCTTGGACCCACTTAGCTACGAGCAGTACTTC.

V usage is TRBV19 and J usage is TRBJ1-1, with D tentatively TRBD1 (5 bases). V lost 5 bases to trimming and J lost 3 bases, with 10 bases between them. Germline loops: CDR1 LNHDA, CDR2 SQIVND (reference sequence). The CDR3 runs to 13 residues. The CDR3 DNA is TGTGCCAGTAGTCCCCAAGGGGACACTGAAGCTTTCTTT. This codes for CASSPQGDTEAFF.

This chain uses TRBV6-4 with TRBJ2-1, with 11 nucleotides matching TRBD1. This CDR3 is 15 amino acids long. Trimming cost V 3 bases and J 3 bases; bases outside gene matches: 1. Germline V gene data show CDR1 as MRHNA and CDR2 as SNTAGT. CDR3 in DNA: TGTGCCAGCAGTGAAGGGACAGGGGGCTACAATGAGCAGTTCTTC. It encodes CASSEGTGGYNEQFF.

This chain links TRBV19 with TRBJ1-5, with a possible D match to TRBD1 (5 bases). The V end lost 0 bases, the J end lost 6 bases, and 12 bases lay between the germline ends. Per the germline V gene, CDR1 is LNHDA and CDR2 is SQIVND (reference sequence). The CDR3 is 15 amino acids. The CDR3 loop is CASSIDGASTQPQHF. The CDR3 DNA reads TGTGCCAGTAGTATAGACGGGGCCTCCACTCAGCCCCAGCATTTT.

As to this clone: Germline is not matched at one junction end, which may reflect a read error. The chain employs TRBV4-3 and TRBJ2-3, with 8 bases that match TRBD2. The CDR3 is 15 residues long. Germline CDR1 LGHNA, CDR2 YSLEER. CDR3 in amino acids: CTSSQDYGRADTQYF. The CDR3 nucleotides read TGCACCAGCAGCCAAGATTACGGGAGGGCAGATACGCAGTATTTT.

The rearrangement joins TRBV19 to TRBJ2-1; D possibly matches TRBD1 or TRBD2 (5 bases each). The CDR3 consists of 11 residues. Trimming removed 1 base at V and 12 bases at J, with 7 bases between. From germline, CDR1 is LNHDA and CDR2 SQIVND (reference sequence). Written as DNA, the CDR3 is TGTGCCAGTAGTATAGGGGACGTGCAGTTCTTC. This codes for CASSIGDVQFF.

The chain's CDR3 is CASSPGTGVYEQYF. The CDR3 DNA reads TGTGCCAGCTCACCCGGGACAGGGGTGTACGAGCAGTACTTC. The J gene is TRBJ2-7, the V gene TRBV18; TRBD1 matches 10 bases. J gave up 4 bases and V 3 bases, and 3 bases lay outside the gene matches. CDR1 and CDR2 (germline): KGHSH, LQKENI. The CDR3 covers 14 residues.

V and J are TRBV7-2 and TRBJ1-5; D gene ambiguous. The V end was cut by 2 bases, the J end by 0 bases, with 5 bases between. Germline CDR1 SGHTA, CDR2 FQGNSA. The CDR3 has 14 amino acids. CDR3 sequence reads: CASSLLSSNQPQHF. The CDR3, as DNA: TGTGCCAGCAGCTTACTTAGTAGCAATCAGCCCCAGCATTTT.

This sequence joins TRBV4-3 and TRBJ1-5, with D perhaps matching TRBD1 (6 bases). V was trimmed by 1 base and J by 5 bases, leaving 12 bases between them. The CDR3 contains 15 residues. In germline, CDR1 is LGHNA, CDR2 YSLEER. The CDR3 sequence is CASSQGTTGYQPQHF. CDR3 coding DNA: TGCGCCAGCAGCCAAGGCACGACAGGATATCAGCCCCAGCATTTT.

The chain couples TRBV29-1 to TRBJ2-7; TRBD2 might be the D (5 bases). Germline lookup yields CDR1 SQVTM and CDR2 ANQGSEA. CDR3 length equals 12 residues. The V end was cut by 4 bases, the J end by 7 bases, with 14 bases between. The CDR3 DNA follows: TGCAGCGTTGTGACTACCGTAGGGGAGCAGTACGTC. Residues: CSVVTTVGEQYV.

The V and J genes are TRBV7-8 and TRBJ1-1, with D possibly matching TRBD1 (5 bases). The CDR3 is made up of 15 amino acids. Germline CDR1 is SGHVS and CDR2 is FQNEAQ. V was shortened by 5 bases and J by 4 bases, with 17 bases between the two germline ends. This CDR3 is CASSPHRITSTEAFF. Here the CDR3 DNA reads TGTGCCAGCAGCCCTCACAGGATTACGAGCACTGAAGCTTTCTTT.

The V gene is TRBV15, the J gene TRBJ1-4; TRBD1 aligns across 8 bases. The CDR3 runs 15 residues. Per germline, CDR1 LNHNV and CDR2 YYDKDF (reference sequence). The V segment lost 8 bases and the J segment 5 bases; nucleotides outside the gene matches: 10. The DNA for the CDR3 is TGTGCCACCGCCTACTACAGGGGGTTGAATGAAAAACTGTTTTTT. Translating gives CATAYYRGLNEKLFF.

The genes are TRBV7-9 and TRBJ2-1, with a possible D match to TRBD1 (5 bases). The germline V gene encodes CDR1 SEHNR and CDR2 FQNEAQ (reference sequence). The germline V and J ends were trimmed by 1 base and 7 bases, with 11 bases remaining between them. The CDR3 contains 14 residues. Here the CDR3 reads CASSLGAGPNEQFF. The CDR3 DNA reads TGTGCCAGCAGCTTAGGGGCAGGGCCGAATGAGCAGTTCTTC.